The 25 T cell receptor beta chains in this list originate from one sample, sequenced in a study of cytomegalovirus exposure and HLA in healthy donors. Primers: 60 Vbeta forward and 13 Jbeta reverse. Method: immunoSEQ multiplex PCR; TCRdb's copy keeps in-frame clones and lacks some. The data hold about 140,000 clones, with roughly 80% observed a single time. The specimen sequenced was PBMCs. The receptor source for this set is a man aged 18 to 35 in good health and CMV-seronegative.

This clone was seen a single time. The CDR3 region has the DNA TGTGCCAGCAGCTCCCCGGGACTAGCGGGGGCGAATGAGCAGTTCTTC. It specifies CASSSPGLAGANEQFF. The V and J genes are TRBV5-6 and TRBJ2-1, with 14 bases matching TRBD2. V lost 3 bases and J lost 7; bases outside the gene matches: 6. CDR1 and CDR2 (germline): SGHDT, YYEEEE. CDR3 size: 16 residues.

The chain has TRBV30 and TRBJ2-6, with 15 bases that match TRBD2. V shed 4 bases, J shed 4 bases, and the junction held 14 bases outside the gene matches. Per germline, CDR1 GTSNPN and CDR2 SVGIG (reference sequence). The CDR3 extends over 20 amino acids. Here the CDR3 reads CAWTGLAGGRGDVGANVLTF. In DNA, the CDR3 is TGTGCCTGGACAGGACTAGCGGGGGGGCGCGGGGATGTCGGGGCCAACGTCCTGACTTTC.

The chain links TRBV6-4 to TRBJ2-1, with D tentatively TRBD1 (5 bases). This CDR3 is built from 14 residues. The V end was cut by 2 bases, the J end by 1 base, with 6 bases between. The germline CDR1 and CDR2 sequences are MRHNA and SNTAGT. In nucleotides, the CDR3 is TGTGCCAGCAGTGACAAGGGGTCCTACAATGAGCAGTTCTTC. It specifies CASSDKGSYNEQFF.

This chain links TRBV19 with TRBJ1-5, with TRBD1 matching over 7 bases. This CDR3 is built from 13 residues. Losses at the gene ends were 8 bases for V and 6 bases for J; bases not matched to a gene: 7. Germline loops: CDR1 LNHDA, CDR2 SQIVND (reference sequence). Written as DNA, the CDR3 is TGTGCCAGTGATCGACAGGGCGGTCAGCCCCAGCATTTT. Its translation is CASDRQGGQPQHF.

The V gene is TRBV19, the J gene TRBJ2-3; D might be TRBD2 (5 bases). Trimming left V 5 bases short and J 0 bases short, with 18 bases between. The CDR3 is 17 residues long. Germline CDR1 is LNHDA and CDR2 is SQIVND (reference sequence). Written as DNA, the CDR3 is TGTGCCAGTAGTCTGGTCGACGGGAAACTTAGCACAGATACGCAGTATTTT. Its protein is CASSLVDGKLSTDTQYF.

V usage is TRBV5-1 and J usage is TRBJ1-1, with D perhaps TRBD1 (6 bases). The germline V and J ends were trimmed by 0 bases and 5 bases, with 14 bases remaining between them. Germline-derived CDR1 and CDR2 are SGHRS and YFSETQ. The CDR3 length is 15 residues. The CDR3 region has the DNA TGCGCCAGCAGCTTGGGTCCGGGGGGCAAGACTGAAGCTTTCTTT. It is translated as CASSLGPGGKTEAFF.

The sample holds a few counts of this clone. The chain recombines TRBV28 with TRBJ1-2; D might be TRBD1 (6 bases). V was trimmed by 7 bases and J by 4 bases, leaving 16 bases between them. The CDR3 runs 14 residues. The germline CDR1 and CDR2 sequences are MDHEN and SYDVKM. The CDR3 bases are TGTGCCAGCACCCCGACAGGCTTCGTCTATGGCTACACCTTC. Translated: CASTPTGFVYGYTF.

This rearrangement joins TRBV7-6 to TRBJ2-3; 14 nucleotides agree with TRBD2. V lost 1 base, J lost 4 bases, and 7 bases stayed unmatched. The CDR3 has 18 residues. Per the germline V gene, CDR1 is SGHVS and CDR2 is FNYEAQ. CDR3 sequence: CASSLVVTSGGAPDTQYF. CDR3 sequence (DNA): TGTGCCAGCAGCTTAGTAGTGACTAGCGGGGGGGCCCCAGATACGCAGTATTTT.

This clone was counted between two and nine times. The gene calls are TRBV4-3 and TRBJ1-6; D call uncertain. Germline V gene data show CDR1 as LGHNA and CDR2 as YSLEER. V shed 3 bases and J shed 0 bases, with 15 bases lying between them. The CDR3 is 18 amino acids. For the CDR3, the DNA is TGCGCCAGCAGCCAGGAACAACTGACTGGCTCCTATAATTCACCCCTCCACTTT. This sequence encodes CASSQEQLTGSYNSPLHF.

The chain couples TRBV18 to TRBJ2-7; D might be TRBD1 (6 bases). Germline values: CDR1 KGHSH, CDR2 LQKENI. This CDR3 has 15 residues. Trimming shortened V by 0 bases and J by 7 bases, and 16 bases separated the two germline ends. CDR3 residues: CASSPPGAGHEEQYF. For the CDR3, the DNA is TGTGCCAGCTCACCACCGGGGGCAGGCCATGAAGAGCAGTACTTC.

The chain is built from TRBV5-8 and TRBJ2-7; 7 bases are a match to TRBD2. The CDR3 extends over 18 amino acids. V shed 4 bases, J shed 0 bases, and the junction held 16 bases outside the gene matches. Germline loops: CDR1 SGHTS, CDR2 YDEGEE. In DNA form, the CDR3 reads TGTGCCAGCAGCAAGTGGTGGGGGGGTAAACGCGACTCCTACGAGCAGTACTTC. It yields the protein CASSKWWGGKRDSYEQYF.

This sequence joins TRBV30 and TRBJ1-1; the match to TRBD1 covers 9 bases. The CDR3 covers 18 residues. With V trimmed by 0 bases and J by 1 base, 12 bases remained unmatched. Germline CDR1 is GTSNPN and CDR2 is SVGIG (reference sequence). In nucleotides, the CDR3 is TGTGCCTGGAGTGTACCCGGGACAGGGTATGGTAAGAACACTGAAGCTTTCTTT. Protein: CAWSVPGTGYGKNTEAFF.

The table lists this clone with a few counts. The chain has TRBV6-5 and TRBJ1-1, with a weak D call TRBD1 (5 bases). Germline V gene lookup returns CDR1 MNHEY and CDR2 SVGAGI. The V and J ends lost 5 bases and 10 bases respectively, with 14 bases between them. The CDR3 extends over 12 amino acids. DNA of the CDR3: TGTGCCAGCAGTCGGCCGCGGCAGGGAGCTTTCTTT. Translating gives CASSRPRQGAFF.

The genes are TRBV23-1 and TRBJ2-5, with TRBD1 identical over 7 bases. TRBV23-1 is designated an ORF whose function remains uncertain. This CDR3 has 15 amino acids. Trimming cost V 3 bases and J 5 bases; bases outside gene matches: 9. The CDR3 protein is CASSHQTGFQETQYF. The CDR3, as DNA: TGCGCCAGCAGTCATCAGACAGGGTTTCAGGAGACCCAGTACTTC.

The chain joins TRBV5-1 to TRBJ2-7, with TRBD1 matching over 11 bases. The germline V gene encodes CDR1 SGHRS and CDR2 YFSETQ. The J segment lost 6 bases and the V segment lost 4 bases, leaving 6 bases of the junction unmatched. The CDR3 spans 14 residues. The CDR3 is CASSTGTGGVEQYF. CDR3 coding DNA: TGCGCCAGCAGCACCGGGACAGGGGGTGTCGAGCAGTACTTC.

The rearrangement joins TRBV30 to TRBJ1-2, with 9 bases fitting TRBD1. The CDR3 runs to 12 residues. The germline CDR1 and CDR2 sequences are GTSNPN and SVGIG (reference sequence). The V and J ends lost 5 bases and 6 bases, in that order; junction bases with no gene match: 4. This CDR3 reads CAWDRDRDGYTF. The CDR3 nucleotides are TGTGCCTGGGACCGGGACAGGGATGGCTACACCTTC.

The chain carries TRBV4-2 and TRBJ1-1, with D unresolved. With 0 bases removed from V and 8 bases from J, the gap between germline ends came to 10 bases. Germline V CDR1 and CDR2: LGHNA, YNFKEQ. CDR3 size: 13 residues. CDR3 loop: CASSQELSTEAFF. CDR3 nucleotides: TGTGCCAGCAGCCAAGAACTGAGTACCGAAGCTTTCTTT.

CDR3 protein: CASSGWTGEKLFF. The CDR3 DNA reads TGTGCCAGCAGTGGTTGGACAGGCGAAAAACTGTTTTTT. The chain combines TRBV25-1 with TRBJ1-4; 7 bases map to TRBD1. J gave up 8 bases and V 4 bases, and 4 bases lay outside the gene matches. The CDR3 loop spans 13 amino acids. Germline V gene lookup returns CDR1 MGHDK and CDR2 SYGVNS.

The table lists this clone with a few counts. This chain links TRBV12-5 with TRBJ1-1; no firm D call. The CDR3 has 15 residues. Per germline, CDR1 LGHNT and CDR2 FRNRAP. Trimming cost V 6 bases and J 5 bases, with 19 bases left between them. The CDR3 DNA reads as TGTGCTAGTGGCAGGAAGCCGCACGGGGAGACTGAAGCTTTCTTT. Encoded protein: CASGRKPHGETEAFF.

V and J are TRBV18 and TRBJ2-3; D is undetermined. The V gene lost 1 base and the J gene lost 0 bases, with 8 bases spanning the gap. This CDR3 is 15 amino acids long. In germline, CDR1 is KGHSH, CDR2 LQKENI. CDR3 amino acids: CASSPLGTSTDTQYF. In DNA, the CDR3 is TGTGCCAGCTCACCACTTGGTACTAGCACAGATACGCAGTATTTT.

This clone showed up just once. The rearrangement uses TRBV7-9 and TRBJ2-7; D is unresolved. CDR1 and CDR2 from the germline V gene are SEHNR and FQNEAQ (reference sequence). The V end was cut by 5 bases, the J end by 3 bases, with 5 bases between. The length of the CDR3 is 11 residues. CDR3 DNA: TGTGCCAGCAGCCCTTTCTACGAGCAGTACTTC. This sequence encodes CASSPFYEQYF.

This chain links TRBV27 with TRBJ2-1; tentative D call: TRBD1 (6 bases). Trimming shortened V by 6 bases and J by 9 bases, and 12 bases separated the two germline ends. Germline values: CDR1 MNHEY, CDR2 SMNVEV (reference sequence). CDR3 length equals 12 residues. The CDR3, as DNA: TGTGCCAGCAGCTATACAGGGAGTGAGCAGTTCTTC. Its translation: CASSYTGSEQFF.

The V call is TRBV19, the J call TRBJ1-2; 9 bases match TRBD1. Germline CDR1 and CDR2: LNHDA and SQIVND (reference sequence). V lost 4 bases and J lost 4; bases outside the gene matches: 4. The CDR3 contains 14 residues. CDR3 nucleotides: TGTGCCAGTAGTAACAGGGGGCAGATCTATGGCTACACCTTC. Encoded protein: CASSNRGQIYGYTF.

CDR3 loop: CASSLDKAANTEAFF. CDR3 DNA sequence: TGTGCCAGCAGCTTAGATAAGGCGGCGAACACTGAAGCTTTCTTT. The J gene is TRBJ1-1, the V gene TRBV7-2; D unclear. The germline CDR1 and CDR2 sequences are SGHTA and FQGNSA. This CDR3 comprises 15 residues. V was cut by 1 base and J by 1 base, with 10 bases left in between.

This sequence joins TRBV9 and TRBJ2-7, with TRBD2 as a possible D gene (6 bases). Trimming took off 3 bases at V and 1 base at J, with 8 bases between the two ends. Germline lookup yields CDR1 SGDLS and CDR2 YYNGEE. CDR3 size: 13 residues. The CDR3 protein is CASSAGDSYEQYF. DNA for the CDR3: TGTGCCAGCAGCGCGGGAGATTCCTACGAGCAGTACTTC.